The sequence of this TCR beta chain was determined in a study of cytomegalovirus exposure and HLA in healthy donors. Comment on this clone: Its antigen is not known.

Use of 60 Vbeta and 13 Jbeta primers characterized the PCR. Here immunoSEQ multiplex PCR was the method, and the copy in TCRdb shows in-frame clones only, minus some. In the table there are some 130,000 clones, roughly 71% of which are singletons. Study-level points and caveats: An analysis was carried out at a later point. It showed that HLA-associated TCR beta chains were more clonally expanded than equally common non-associated chains. Further analysis was carried out later, and it showed several of the most significant clusters appearing linked to common viral pathogens.

Donors were ostensibly healthy at sampling, although undocumented immune exposures were probable. Germline-derived CDR1 and CDR2 are MNHNY and SVGAGI (reference sequence). CDR3 length: 16 residues. V was clipped by 6 bases and J by 2 bases; unmatched bases: 10. The V and J genes are TRBV6-6 and TRBJ1-3; 7 positions agree with TRBD1. The sequence derives from a woman aged 45-65 years in good health and CMV-seropositive. The sample consisted of PBMCs. CDR3 amino acids: CASRHIEGGPGNTIYF. For the CDR3, the DNA is TGTGCCAGCAGACACATAGAAGGGGGCCCTGGAAACACCATATATTTT.